What follows are 32 T cell receptor beta chains derived from one specimen sequenced in a study of cytomegalovirus exposure and HLA in healthy donors. Primers included in the PCR were 60 Vbeta and 13 Jbeta primers. Clones were sequenced by immunoSEQ multiplex PCR, and TCRdb holds only the in-frame ones, with some missing. The sample lists approximately 71,000 clones, about 78% occurring once. The sample comprised PBMCs. All receptors derive from a woman between 40 and 50 years old in good health and CMV-seropositive.

The V call is TRBV27, the J call TRBJ2-7, with 7 positions matching TRBD1. V trimming: 8 bases; J trimming: 11 bases; junction bases outside the gene matches: 18. Germline CDR1 reads MNHEY; CDR2 reads SMNVEV (reference sequence). The CDR3 has 14 amino acids. CDR3 loop: CASSLGDSSSRKYF. The CDR3 DNA reads TGTGCCAGCTCCTTGGGGGACAGTTCCTCGAGGAAGTACTTC.

The genes are TRBV5-1 and TRBJ1-6; D is undetermined. This CDR3 is built from 14 residues. Between the trimmed V and J ends, which lost 4 bases and 9 bases, there was a span of 14 bases. CDR1 and CDR2 from the germline V gene are SGHRS and YFSETQ. CDR3 sequence: CASSPGMRGSPLHF. The CDR3 DNA reads as TGCGCCAGCAGCCCCGGGATGCGTGGTTCACCCCTCCACTTT.

The genes are TRBV15 and TRBJ1-3, with D possibly matching TRBD1 (6 bases). This CDR3 has 16 residues. V shed 5 bases and J shed 0 bases, with 14 bases lying between them. CDR1 LNHNV and CDR2 YYDKDF come from the germline V gene (reference sequence). The chain's CDR3 is CATSVWTEASGNTIYF. CDR3 coding DNA: TGTGCCACCAGCGTCTGGACAGAAGCCTCTGGAAACACCATATATTTT.

This clone came up a few times. This chain uses TRBV6-5 with TRBJ1-2; D gene ambiguous. The CDR3 totals 13 residues. Germline CDR1 is MNHEY and CDR2 is SVGAGI. The ends were cut back, 6 bases at V and 4 bases at J, with 12 bases in the middle. The CDR3 region has the DNA TGTGCCAGCAGCGAAACGGGGATCTATGGCTACACCTTC. Encoded protein: CASSETGIYGYTF.

The chain recombines TRBV9 with TRBJ1-2; no clear D. Trimming removed 1 base at V and 3 bases at J, with 13 bases between. The CDR3 is made up of 15 amino acids. From germline, CDR1 is SGDLS and CDR2 YYNGEE. CDR3 sequence: CASSVNGGRHYGYTF. In nucleotides, the CDR3 is TGTGCCAGCAGCGTAAATGGAGGGAGGCACTATGGCTACACCTTC.

This clone showed up just once. V is TRBV19 and J is TRBJ1-2, with D possibly TRBD1 on 6 matching bases. The length of the CDR3 is 13 residues. V lost 3 bases and J lost 6, with 11 bases in between. Per the germline V gene, CDR1 is LNHDA and CDR2 is SQIVND (reference sequence). CDR3 in amino acids: CASSIQRQDGYTF. The CDR3 DNA sequence: TGTGCCAGTAGTATTCAAAGACAGGATGGCTACACCTTC.

V is TRBV6-1 and J is TRBJ1-2; D is unclear. V was clipped by 0 bases and J by 0 bases, with 11 bases between them. CDR1 MNHNS and CDR2 SASEGT come from the germline V gene. The CDR3 consists of 16 residues. This CDR3 is CASSEALPRTNYGYTF. As DNA, the CDR3 is TGTGCCAGCAGTGAAGCTCTACCTAGAACTAACTATGGCTACACCTTC.

This chain links TRBV6-5 with TRBJ1-5; possibly TRBD1 for D (5 bases). V gave up 5 bases and J gave up 4 bases, with 9 bases separating them. The germline gives CDR1 MNHEY, CDR2 SVGAGI. CDR3 length: 13 amino acids. CDR3 residues: CASSRGGNQPQHF. CDR3 sequence (DNA): TGTGCCAGCAGTCGGGGGGGAAATCAGCCCCAGCATTTT.

V is TRBV6-5 and J is TRBJ2-1; a possible D gene is TRBD2 (6 bases). The CDR3 length is 15 residues. CDR1 MNHEY and CDR2 SVGAGI come from the germline V gene. The ends were cut back, 7 bases at V and 9 bases at J, with 22 bases in the middle. For the CDR3, the DNA is TGTGCCAGCAAGAAACCCGGGGACTTATTAGCTGAGCAGTTCTTC. Protein product: CASKKPGDLLAEQFF.

V is TRBV9 and J is TRBJ2-1; 10 bases map to TRBD2. Germline V lookup: CDR1 SGDLS, CDR2 YYNGEE. The CDR3 totals 17 residues. With 0 bases clipped from V and 7 bases from J, the junction kept 10 bases outside the gene matches. For the CDR3, the DNA is TGTGCCAGCAGCGTAGAGGTGGCTAGCGGGGGTGCTAATGAGCAGTTCTTC. Encoded protein: CASSVEVASGGANEQFF.

This chain joins TRBV6-1 and TRBJ1-5, with D hard to call. Germline CDR1 and CDR2: MNHNS and SASEGT. Trimming cost V 7 bases and J 4 bases, with 14 bases left between them. CDR3 length: 14 residues. The CDR3 here is CASNSLLANQPQHF. The CDR3 DNA sequence: TGTGCCAGCAATTCGCTATTAGCAAATCAGCCCCAGCATTTT.

The chain employs TRBV6-6 and TRBJ1-5, with D possibly matching TRBD1 (5 bases). Trimming pared 0 bases from V and 5 bases from J, leaving 5 bases between. The germline V gene encodes CDR1 MNHNY and CDR2 SVGAGI (reference sequence). CDR3 size: 13 residues. CDR3 sequence (DNA): TGTGCCAGCAGTTACTCACAGGATCAGCCCCAGCATTTT. Protein: CASSYSQDQPQHF.

The J gene is TRBJ1-5, the V gene TRBV4-1, with 9 positions matching TRBD1. In germline, CDR1 is MGHRA, CDR2 YSYEKL. After removal of 1 base from V and 3 bases from J, the junction contained 7 bases not matched to a gene. The CDR3 length is 17 residues. CDR3 coding DNA: TGCGCCAGCAGCCAAGTTTATACAGGGGGCCCCAATCAGCCCCAGCATTTT. It codes for CASSQVYTGGPNQPQHF.

V gene TRBV12-5 combines with J gene TRBJ2-3; 9 nucleotides match TRBD2. The CDR3 length is 13 residues. V dropped 8 bases and J dropped 6; count of bases not matched to a gene: 6. CDR1 and CDR2 from the germline V gene are LGHNT and FRNRAP. CDR3 nucleotide sequence: TGTGCTAGTTACGCTAGCGGGGCGGATACGCAGTATTTT. It is translated as CASYASGADTQYF.

J is TRBJ1-5 and V is TRBV6-6, with TRBD1 as a possible D gene (5 bases). The V end was cut by 6 bases, the J end by 3 bases, with 12 bases between. The CDR3 is 14 amino acids. Germline loops: CDR1 MNHNY, CDR2 SVGAGI (reference sequence). Here the CDR3 reads CASRVDSYNQPQHF. DNA for the CDR3: TGTGCCAGCAGAGTTGACAGCTACAATCAGCCCCAGCATTTT.

The table lists this clone with a few counts. The chain recombines TRBV5-4 with TRBJ2-7; possible D gene TRBD1, 5 bases. Germline V CDR1 and CDR2: SGHNT, YYREEE (reference sequence). Trimming pared 2 bases from V and 9 bases from J, leaving 15 bases between. The CDR3 covers 13 residues. The CDR3 nucleotides are TGTGCCAGCAGCTTCGACAGTGGCGTTGCGCAGTACTTC. It translates to CASSFDSGVAQYF.

The chain employs TRBV6-6 and TRBJ2-5; 9 bases map to TRBD2. The CDR3 has 15 amino acids. The trim removed 5 bases at V and 3 bases at J, leaving 7 bases unmatched. Germline CDR1 and CDR2: MNHNY and SVGAGI (reference sequence). The CDR3 spells CASSTPTSGKETQYF. CDR3 DNA sequence: TGTGCCAGCAGTACTCCGACTAGCGGAAAAGAGACCCAGTACTTC.

The chain links TRBV10-3 to TRBJ1-2; a possible D gene is TRBD1 (6 bases). The V end was cut by 4 bases, the J end by 8 bases, with 17 bases between. The germline V gene encodes CDR1 ENHRY and CDR2 SYGVKD. This CDR3 region has 14 residues. Here the CDR3 DNA reads TGTGCCATCAGTGCGGCACAGGGAACGGGGGGCTACACCTTC. The encoded protein is CAISAAQGTGGYTF.

This chain uses TRBV18 with TRBJ1-3; a possible D gene is TRBD1 (6 bases). The V and J ends lost 2 bases and 0 bases respectively, with 11 bases between them. The CDR3 extends over 16 amino acids. Germline values: CDR1 KGHSH, CDR2 LQKENI. CDR3 DNA: TGTGCCAGCTCACCATCAGGGGATTTCTCTGGAAACACCATATATTTT. Residues: CASSPSGDFSGNTIYF.

The CDR3 nucleotides are TGTGCTAGTGGTTTGGGACCCGGACAGTACAATGAGCAGTTCTTC. This gives the protein CASGLGPGQYNEQFF. The rearrangement links TRBV12-5 to TRBJ2-1, with a weak D call TRBD1 (6 bases). The CDR3 consists of 15 residues. V was clipped by 1 base and J by 4 bases, with 11 bases between them. CDR1 is LGHNT and CDR2 is FRNRAP in the germline V gene. Filled out from reference TRBV12-5 and TRBJ2-1, the complete variable domain reads DARVTQTPRHKVTEMGQEVTMRCQPILGHNTVFWYRQTMMQGLELLAYFRNRAPLDDSGMPKDRFSAEMPDATLATLKIQPSEPRDSAVYFCASGLGPGQYNEQFFGPGTRLTVL.

The V call is TRBV5-6, the J call TRBJ1-5; no clear D. There are 16 residues in the CDR3. The V gene's germline CDR1 is SGHDT and CDR2 YYEEEE. Trimming pared 4 bases from V and 8 bases from J, leaving 22 bases between. The CDR3 DNA sequence: TGTGCCAGCAGCAATTACCGGGAAATGTCGATTAAGCCCCAGCATTTT. This sequence encodes CASSNYREMSIKPQHF.

The chain has TRBV6-6 and TRBJ2-1; 8 bases map to TRBD2. The CDR3 loop spans 16 amino acids. V was clipped by 6 bases and J by 10 bases; unmatched bases: 17. Germline lookup yields CDR1 MNHNY and CDR2 SVGAGI (reference sequence). CDR3 sequence: CASSTELAGVLREQFF. The CDR3 bases are TGTGCCAGCAGCACGGAGCTAGCGGGCGTCCTAAGGGAGCAGTTCTTC.

The chain couples TRBV29-1 to TRBJ2-7; 10 bases fit TRBD1. The CDR3 has 15 residues. Germline-derived CDR1 and CDR2 are SQVTM and ANQGSEA. Trimming at V came to 1 base and at J to 2 bases, leaving 5 bases not matched to a gene. In DNA form, the CDR3 reads TGCAGCGTTGAAGCCCCGGGACAGGGGCCCTACGAGCAGTACTTC. Protein sequence: CSVEAPGQGPYEQYF.

The table lists this clone with a few counts. CDR3 in DNA: TGTGCCAGCAGTCCCAGGGGGGTCTCCTCAACTAATGAAAAACTGTTTTTT. Translated: CASSPRGVSSTNEKLFF. This chain links TRBV27 with TRBJ1-4; TRBD1 matches at 7 bases. The CDR3 covers 17 residues. Germline V gene data show CDR1 as MNHEY and CDR2 as SMNVEV (reference sequence). Trimming took 5 bases from V and 0 from J; bases not matched to a gene: 9. The complete variable domain, with remaining parts taken from reference TRBV27 and TRBJ1-4, reads EAQVTQNPRYLITVTGKKLTVTCSQNMNHEYMSWYRQDPGLGLRQIYYSMNVEVTDKGDVPEGYKVSRKEKRNFPLILESPSPNQTSLYFCASSPRGVSSTNEKLFFGSGTQLSVL.

The rearrangement uses TRBV18 and TRBJ2-7, with D possibly TRBD1 on 6 matching bases. Trimming pared 0 bases from V and 3 bases from J, leaving 12 bases between. The CDR3 contains 15 residues. The germline V gene encodes CDR1 KGHSH and CDR2 LQKENI. DNA of the CDR3: TGTGCCAGCTCACCACCGCCAGGGGCGAACTACGAGCAGTACTTC. Translation: CASSPPPGANYEQYF.

The V call is TRBV7-9, the J call TRBJ2-5, with D perhaps TRBD2 (6 bases). Germline lookup yields CDR1 SEHNR and CDR2 FQNEAQ (reference sequence). The CDR3 extends over 14 amino acids. V lost 5 bases, J lost 2 bases, and 12 bases lay in between. The CDR3 DNA is TGTGCCAGCAGCAGAATAGCGGATCAAGAGACCCAGTACTTC. This gives the protein CASSRIADQETQYF.

The chain links TRBV7-9 to TRBJ2-2, with a weak D call TRBD1 (5 bases). Trimming pared 6 bases from V and 0 bases from J, leaving 8 bases between. Looked up from germline, CDR1 is SEHNR and CDR2 is FQNEAQ (reference sequence). The CDR3 is 14 residues long. CDR3 in amino acids: CASREQANTGELFF. Here the CDR3 DNA reads TGTGCCAGCAGGGAACAGGCGAACACCGGGGAGCTGTTTTTT.

The rearrangement uses TRBV2 and TRBJ2-7; 11 bases agree with TRBD1. The junction had 7 bases not matched to a gene; V was cut back by 6 bases and J by 0 bases. This CDR3 contains 16 residues. Germline assignment: CDR1 SNHLY and CDR2 FYNNEI. The CDR3 bases are TGTGCCAGCAGACGGACAGGGGGCCGGAGCTCCTACGAGCAGTACTTC. Its translation: CASRRTGGRSSYEQYF. Full variable domain (outside the CDR3, taken from reference TRBV2 and TRBJ2-7): EPEVTQTPSHQVTQMGQEVILRCVPISNHLYFYWYRQILGQKVEFLVSFYNNEISEKSEIFDDQFSVERPDGSNFTLKIRSTKLEDSAMYFCASRRTGGRSSYEQYFGPGTRLTVT.

This clone was seen more than once but under ten times. The V gene is TRBV29-1, the J gene TRBJ2-7; TRBD1 agrees at 9 bases. Trimming at V came to 4 bases and at J to 0 bases, leaving 4 bases not matched to a gene. Germline CDR1 reads SQVTM; CDR2 reads ANQGSEA. The CDR3 spans 14 residues. The CDR3 sequence: CSVASTGGSYEQYF. CDR3 bases: TGCAGCGTTGCATCGACAGGGGGCTCCTACGAGCAGTACTTC.

In DNA form, the CDR3 reads TGCGCCAGCAGCTTGGACGGGGGAAGGACTGAAGCTTTCTTT. Protein sequence: CASSLDGGRTEAFF. The chain combines TRBV5-1 with TRBJ1-1; maybe TRBD1 (5 bases). Germline V gene data show CDR1 as SGHRS and CDR2 as YFSETQ. The CDR3 is 14 amino acids. The V end lost 0 bases, the J end lost 5 bases, and 11 bases lay between the germline ends.

This sequence joins TRBV5-1 and TRBJ2-1; 8 bases agree with TRBD1. V lost 0 bases to trimming and J lost 9 bases; unmatched junction nucleotides: 5. The CDR3 loop spans 14 amino acids. Germline V gives CDR1 SGHRS, CDR2 YFSETQ. The CDR3 sequence: CASSLEGQAGEQFF. The CDR3 DNA reads as TGCGCCAGCAGCTTGGAGGGACAGGCAGGTGAGCAGTTCTTC.

The CDR3 is CTSSPPPGVYGYTF. The DNA for the CDR3 is TGCACCAGCAGCCCTCCCCCAGGGGTCTATGGCTACACCTTC. This chain uses TRBV1 with TRBJ1-2; the table's D call, TRBD1, has no DNA check behind it. TRBV1 represents a pseudogene. The CDR3 has 14 residues.